These 12 T cell receptor beta chains share one sample of origin, sequenced in a study of blood T cell repertoires in COVID-19. Sequencing was performed with immunoSEQ multiplex PCR; in TCRdb, only in-frame clones are kept and a portion is missing. In the table there are about 150,000 clones, approximately 84% of which are singletons. Specimen: peripheral blood. The receptors shown here come from a man between 18 and 29 years old with active or convalescent COVID-19.

The genes are TRBV7-2 and TRBJ2-2; D unclear. There are 14 residues in the CDR3. Germline-derived CDR1 and CDR2 are SGHTA and FQGNSA. The V and J ends lost 3 bases and 0 bases respectively, with 5 bases between them. The CDR3 protein is CASSFSSNTGELFF. The CDR3 region has the DNA TGTGCCAGCAGCTTCTCCTCGAACACCGGGGAGCTGTTTTTT. The full variable domain, rest sourced from reference TRBV7-2 and TRBJ2-2, is GAGVSQSPSNKVTEKGKDVELRCDPISGHTALYWYRQSLGQGLEFLIYFQGNSAPDKSGLPSDRFSAERTGGSVSTLTIQRTQQEDSAVYLCASSFSSNTGELFFGEGSRLTVL.

The chain joins TRBV5-1 to TRBJ2-2; possibly TRBD2 for D (5 bases). The germline CDR1 and CDR2 sequences are SGHRS and YFSETQ. This CDR3 has 17 amino acids. Trimming shortened V by 0 bases and J by 6 bases, and 18 bases separated the two germline ends. The CDR3: CASSLVYVGAGAGELFF. CDR3 sequence (DNA): TGCGCCAGCAGCTTGGTGTACGTGGGAGCTGGGGCCGGGGAGCTGTTTTTT.

This clone was counted a few times. The chain uses TRBV27 and TRBJ2-1; D not resolved. Per germline, CDR1 MNHEY and CDR2 SMNVEV (reference sequence). Between the trimmed V and J ends, which lost 3 bases and 2 bases, there was a span of 5 bases. The CDR3 spans 13 residues. CDR3 sequence: CASSLEPYNEQFF. CDR3 in DNA: TGTGCCAGCAGTTTGGAGCCCTACAATGAGCAGTTCTTC.

The chain joins TRBV21-1 to TRBJ1-1. TRBV21-1 is an annotated pseudogene. This CDR3 is 13 amino acids long. CDR3 region: CASSSPGETEAFF. As DNA, the CDR3 is TGTGCCAGCAGTAGCCCGGGGGAGACTGAAGCTTTCTTT.

The CDR3 protein is CASSLGPGASEKLFF. The CDR3 nucleotides are TGTGCCAGCAGCTTAGGGCCTGGGGCAAGTGAAAAACTGTTTTTT. The V gene is TRBV7-9, the J gene TRBJ1-4, with D maybe TRBD1 (5 bases). Trimming took 1 base from V and 7 from J, leaving 13 bases between them. This CDR3 comprises 15 residues. Per germline, CDR1 SEHNR and CDR2 FQNEAQ (reference sequence).

The chain's CDR3 is CASSPLSSGGPNEQFF. CDR3 bases: TGTGCCAGCAGTCCCTTGTCTAGCGGGGGGCCTAATGAGCAGTTCTTC. This chain uses TRBV6-4 with TRBJ2-1; 11 bases fit TRBD2. The V and J ends lost 5 bases and 7 bases, in that order; junction bases with no gene match: 10. Germline CDR1 MRHNA, CDR2 SNTAGT. This CDR3 contains 16 residues.

CDR3 residues: CASSQYQETQYF. In nucleotides, the CDR3 is TGCGCCAGCAGCCAGTACCAAGAGACCCAGTACTTC. J is TRBJ2-5 and V is TRBV5-1, with D uncertain. V was cut by 4 bases and J by 0 bases, with 4 bases left in between. This CDR3 contains 12 residues. Germline CDR1 SGHRS, CDR2 YFSETQ. Looking up the rest from reference TRBV5-1 and TRBJ2-5 gives the full variable domain: KAGVTQTPRYLIKTRGQQVTLSCSPISGHRSVSWYQQTPGQGLQFLFEYFSETQRNKGNFPGRFSGRQFSNSRSEMNVSTLELGDSALYLCASSQYQETQYFGPGTRLLVL.

The chain combines TRBV24-1 with TRBJ2-7, with 9 bases that match TRBD2. The V gene end was trimmed by 7 bases and the J gene end by 4 bases; junction bases not matched to a gene: 10. In germline, CDR1 is KGHDR, CDR2 SFDVKD. There are 15 residues in the CDR3. In DNA form, the CDR3 reads TGTGCCACCAGACCTTCTAGCGGGGCCCAGTACGAGCAGTACTTC. Translation gives CATRPSSGAQYEQYF.

The chain links TRBV5-5 to TRBJ2-5; the match to TRBD2 covers 7 bases. The CDR3 consists of 15 residues. Germline assignment: CDR1 SGHKS and CDR2 YYEKEE (reference sequence). The V gene end was trimmed by 4 bases and the J gene end by 6 bases; junction bases not matched to a gene: 12. The CDR3 is CASSPGTTRQQTQYF. The CDR3 DNA follows: TGTGCCAGCAGCCCGGGGACTACACGTCAGCAGACCCAGTACTTC.

V is TRBV11-2 and J is TRBJ2-1; 9 nucleotides match TRBD1. V shed 2 bases, J shed 7 bases, and the junction held 12 bases outside the gene matches. CDR3 size: 17 residues. Germline V gene lookup returns CDR1 SGHAT and CDR2 FQNNGV. The CDR3 region has the DNA TGTGCCAGCAGCTTAAGGGTGACGGGACAGGGTAAAAATGAGCAGTTCTTC. Encoded protein: CASSLRVTGQGKNEQFF. Full variable domain (remainder filled in from reference TRBV11-2 and TRBJ2-1): EAGVAQSPRYKIIEKRQSVAFWCNPISGHATLYWYQQILGQGPKLLIQFQNNGVVDDSQLPKDRFSAERLKGVDSTLKIQPAKLEDSAVYLCASSLRVTGQGKNEQFFGPGTRLTVL.

The gene calls are TRBV28 and TRBJ2-1, with unresolved D. The germline V gene encodes CDR1 MDHEN and CDR2 SYDVKM. The CDR3 is 12 amino acids. Trimming left V 6 bases short and J 9 bases short, with 12 bases between. The CDR3 DNA reads as TGTGCCAGCAGGCCCATAGTTGGTGAGCAGTTCTTC. Translation: CASRPIVGEQFF.

This chain joins TRBV19 and TRBJ2-1, with 7 nucleotides matching TRBD1. Germline V gene sequence: CDR1 LNHDA, CDR2 SQIVND (reference sequence). The CDR3 sequence is 13 residues long. The J segment lost 13 bases and the V segment lost 3 bases, leaving 9 bases of the junction unmatched. CDR3 coding DNA: TGTGCCAGTAGTATCAACAGGGGAGAGGCACAGTTCTTC. Translated, it gives CASSINRGEAQFF.